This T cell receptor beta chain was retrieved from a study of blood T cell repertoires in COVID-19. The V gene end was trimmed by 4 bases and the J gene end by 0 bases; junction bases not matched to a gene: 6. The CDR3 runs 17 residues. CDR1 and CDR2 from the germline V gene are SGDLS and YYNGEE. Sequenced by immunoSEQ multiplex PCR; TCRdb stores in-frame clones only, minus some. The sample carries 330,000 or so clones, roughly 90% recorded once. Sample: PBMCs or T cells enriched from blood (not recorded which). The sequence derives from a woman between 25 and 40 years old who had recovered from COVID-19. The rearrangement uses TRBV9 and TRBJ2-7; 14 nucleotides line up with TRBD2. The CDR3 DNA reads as TGTGCCAGCAGCCCGGGACTAGCGGGAGCCCCCTCCTACGAGCAGTACTTC. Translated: CASSPGLAGAPSYEQYF.